A selection of T cell receptor beta chains follows, all from one sample in a study of cytomegalovirus exposure and HLA in healthy donors. Repertoires were generated with immunoSEQ multiplex PCR, while TCRdb's copy carries only in-frame clones and drops some. The sample features some 120,000 clones, with less than 4.5% in its top ten. The sample consisted of PBMCs. These receptors all stem from a young man in good health and CMV-seronegative. Each CDR3 is given with its conserved first and last residue. The order of the fields is clone size, J gene, V gene, D gene, CDR3 protein, CDR3 DNA. D genes are given only for firm matches. Size values are once, few and many counts, or a class for expanded clones, and some rows have none.

abundance: -; j_gene: TRBJ2-3; v_gene: TRBV13; d_gene: TRBD2; CDR3aa: CASSERERTDTQYF; CDR3nt: TGTGCCAGCAGTGAGCGGGAGAGAACAGATACGCAGTATTTT
abundance: -; j_gene: TRBJ2-3; v_gene: TRBV6-4; d_gene: TRBD2; CDR3aa: CATARGEGKSDTQYF; CDR3nt: TGTGCCACCGCACGGGGGGAGGGGAAATCAGATACGCAGTATTTT
abundance: -; j_gene: TRBJ2-6; v_gene: TRBV5-6; d_gene: TRBD2; CDR3aa: CASSFGLAESPGANVLTF; CDR3nt: TGTGCCAGCAGCTTTGGACTAGCGGAGTCCCCTGGGGCCAACGTCCTGACTTTC
abundance: -; j_gene: TRBJ2-7; v_gene: TRBV6-6; d_gene: -; CDR3aa: CASSHYEQYF; CDR3nt: TGTGCCAGCAGTCACTACGAGCAGTACTTC
abundance: -; j_gene: TRBJ1-5; v_gene: TRBV27; d_gene: TRBD1; CDR3aa: CASSLEWTGYQPQHF; CDR3nt: TGTGCCAGCAGTTTGGAGTGGACAGGGTATCAGCCCCAGCATTTT
abundance: -; j_gene: TRBJ1-5; v_gene: TRBV6-1; d_gene: -; CDR3aa: CASSEALPTTLYSNQPQHF; CDR3nt: TGTGCCAGCAGTGAAGCGCTTCCGACGACACTCTATAGCAATCAGCCCCAGCATTTT
abundance: -; j_gene: TRBJ2-1; v_gene: TRBV5-1; d_gene: TRBD1; CDR3aa: CASNRDRVSYNEQFF; CDR3nt: TGCGCCAGCAATAGGGACAGGGTTTCTTACAATGAGCAGTTCTTC
abundance: -; j_gene: TRBJ1-1; v_gene: TRBV18; d_gene: -; CDR3aa: CASSPQGNTEAFF; CDR3nt: TGTGCCAGCTCACCTCAGGGGAACACTGAAGCTTTCTTT
abundance: medium-sized; j_gene: TRBJ1-5; v_gene: TRBV5-1; d_gene: -; CDR3aa: CASSLAGGSNQPQHF; CDR3nt: TGCGCCAGCAGCTTGGCCGGGGGGAGCAATCAGCCCCAGCATTTT
abundance: -; j_gene: TRBJ2-3; v_gene: TRBV18; d_gene: -; CDR3aa: CASSPLRSAQLTGTDTQYF; CDR3nt: TGTGCCAGCTCACCACTTCGTAGCGCTCAACTCACGGGCACAGATACGCAGTATTTT
abundance: -; j_gene: TRBJ1-2; v_gene: TRBV5-1; d_gene: -; CDR3aa: CASSPPTANYGYTF; CDR3nt: TGCGCCAGCAGCCCCCCCACGGCTAACTATGGCTACACCTTC
abundance: -; j_gene: TRBJ1-5; v_gene: TRBV6-1; d_gene: -; CDR3aa: CASSESMGNQPQHF; CDR3nt: TGTGCCAGCAGTGAATCTATGGGCAATCAGCCCCAGCATTTT
abundance: -; j_gene: TRBJ2-6; v_gene: TRBV7-2; d_gene: -; CDR3aa: CASSLAQFSGANVLTF; CDR3nt: TGTGCCAGCAGCTTAGCCCAGTTCTCTGGGGCCAACGTCCTGACTTTC
abundance: -; j_gene: TRBJ1-1; v_gene: TRBV6-5; d_gene: TRBD1; CDR3aa: CATRGDRGYKWAFF; CDR3nt: TGTGCCACCAGAGGGGACAGAGGATACAAGTGGGCTTTCTTT
abundance: -; j_gene: TRBJ1-3; v_gene: TRBV11-2; d_gene: -; CDR3aa: CASSLVGPGGVGSGNTIYF; CDR3nt: TGTGCCAGCAGCTTAGTCGGTCCCGGCGGGGTTGGCTCTGGAAACACCATATATTTT